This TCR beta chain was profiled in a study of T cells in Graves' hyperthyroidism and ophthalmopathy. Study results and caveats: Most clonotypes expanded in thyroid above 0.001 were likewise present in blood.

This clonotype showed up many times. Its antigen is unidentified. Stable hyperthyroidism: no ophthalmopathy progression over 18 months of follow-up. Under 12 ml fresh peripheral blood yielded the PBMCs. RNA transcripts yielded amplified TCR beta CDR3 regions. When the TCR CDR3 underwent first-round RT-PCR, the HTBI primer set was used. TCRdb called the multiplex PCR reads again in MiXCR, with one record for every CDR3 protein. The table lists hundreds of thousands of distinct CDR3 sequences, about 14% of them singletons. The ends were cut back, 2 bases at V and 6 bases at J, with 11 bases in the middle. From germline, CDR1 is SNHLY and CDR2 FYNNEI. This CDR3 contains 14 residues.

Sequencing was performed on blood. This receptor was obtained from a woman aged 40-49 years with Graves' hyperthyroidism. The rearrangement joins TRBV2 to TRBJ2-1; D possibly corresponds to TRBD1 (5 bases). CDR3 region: CASSERPTANEQFF. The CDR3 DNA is TGTGCCAGCAGTGAACGTCCGACAGCCAATGAGCAGTTCTTC.